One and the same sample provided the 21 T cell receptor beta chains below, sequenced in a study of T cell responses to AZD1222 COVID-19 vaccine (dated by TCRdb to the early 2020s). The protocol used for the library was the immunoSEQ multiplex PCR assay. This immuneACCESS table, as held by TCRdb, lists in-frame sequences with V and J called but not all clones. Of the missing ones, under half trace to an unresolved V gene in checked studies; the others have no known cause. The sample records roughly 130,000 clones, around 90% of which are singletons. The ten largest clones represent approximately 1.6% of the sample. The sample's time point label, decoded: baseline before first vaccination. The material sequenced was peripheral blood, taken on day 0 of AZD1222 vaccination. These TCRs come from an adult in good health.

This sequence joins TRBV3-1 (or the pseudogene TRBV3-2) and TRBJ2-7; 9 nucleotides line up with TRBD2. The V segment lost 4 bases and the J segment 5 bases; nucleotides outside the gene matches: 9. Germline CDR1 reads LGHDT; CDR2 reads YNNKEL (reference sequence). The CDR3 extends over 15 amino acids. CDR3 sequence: CASSPRAGGSDEQYF. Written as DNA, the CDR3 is TGTGCCAGCAGCCCCCGAGCGGGGGGAAGCGACGAGCAGTACTTC.

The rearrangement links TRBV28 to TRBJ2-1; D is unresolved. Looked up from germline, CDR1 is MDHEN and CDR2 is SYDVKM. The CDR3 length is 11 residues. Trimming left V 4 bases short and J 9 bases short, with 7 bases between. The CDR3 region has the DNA TGTGCCAGCAGTTCGGCTATTGAGCAGTTCTTC. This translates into CASSSAIEQFF.

The CDR3 DNA reads as TGCGCCAGCAGCCCAAGATCGGGGATGGACACCGGGGAGCTGTTTTTT. It specifies CASSPRSGMDTGELFF. V gene TRBV4-1 combines with J gene TRBJ2-2, with a weak D call TRBD2 (5 bases). The length of the CDR3 is 16 residues. Germline CDR1 MGHRA, CDR2 YSYEKL. V was shortened by 4 bases and J by 3 bases, with 15 bases between the two germline ends.

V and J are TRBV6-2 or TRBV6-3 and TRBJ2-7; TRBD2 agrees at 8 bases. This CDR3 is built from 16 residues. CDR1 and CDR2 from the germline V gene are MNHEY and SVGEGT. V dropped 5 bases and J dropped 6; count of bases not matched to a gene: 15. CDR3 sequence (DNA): TGTGCCAGCAGTCGTCTCGGGGGAGCGGGAGCTGCCGAGCAGTACTTC. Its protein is CASSRLGGAGAAEQYF.

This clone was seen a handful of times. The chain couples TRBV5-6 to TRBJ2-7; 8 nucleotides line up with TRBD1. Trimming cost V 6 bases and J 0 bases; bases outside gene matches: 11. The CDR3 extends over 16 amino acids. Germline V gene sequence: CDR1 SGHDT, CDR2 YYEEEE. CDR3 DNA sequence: TGTGCCAGCACCCCGGGCCCCGGACAGGGCTCCTACGAGCAGTACTTC. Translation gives CASTPGPGQGSYEQYF.

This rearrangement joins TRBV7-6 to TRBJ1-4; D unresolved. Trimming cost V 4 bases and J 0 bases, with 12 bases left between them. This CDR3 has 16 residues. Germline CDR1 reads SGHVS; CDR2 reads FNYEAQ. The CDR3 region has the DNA TGTGCCAGCAGCTCCCGGGAGCCAGCAACTAATGAAAAACTGTTTTTT. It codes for CASSSREPATNEKLFF.

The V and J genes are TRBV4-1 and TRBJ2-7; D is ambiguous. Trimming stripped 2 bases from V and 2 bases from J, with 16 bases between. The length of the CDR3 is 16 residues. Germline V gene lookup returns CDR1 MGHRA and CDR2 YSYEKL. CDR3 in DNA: TGCGCCAGCAGCCAACTGTCAAAAACTACCCCCTACGAGCAGTACTTC. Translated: CASSQLSKTTPYEQYF.

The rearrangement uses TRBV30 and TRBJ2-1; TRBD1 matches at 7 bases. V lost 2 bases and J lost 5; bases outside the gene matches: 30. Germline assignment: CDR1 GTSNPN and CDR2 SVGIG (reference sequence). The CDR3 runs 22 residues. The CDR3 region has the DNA TGTGCCTGGAGTCTTTTGTACTATCGTCCTTCTAGGCAGGGGGTACACGACAATGAGCAGTTCTTC. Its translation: CAWSLLYYRPSRQGVHDNEQFF.

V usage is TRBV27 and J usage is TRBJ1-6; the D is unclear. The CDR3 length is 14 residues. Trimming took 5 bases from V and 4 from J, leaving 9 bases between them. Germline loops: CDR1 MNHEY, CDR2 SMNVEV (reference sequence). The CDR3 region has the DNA TGTGCCAGCAGTACCTCGGGGTATAATTCACCCCTCCACTTT. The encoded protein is CASSTSGYNSPLHF.

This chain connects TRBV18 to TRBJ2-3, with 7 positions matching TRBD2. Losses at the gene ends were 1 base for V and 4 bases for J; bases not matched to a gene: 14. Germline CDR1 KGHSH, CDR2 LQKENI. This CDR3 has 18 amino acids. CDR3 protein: CASSPQLGRGSGADTQYF. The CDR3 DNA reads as TGTGCCAGCTCACCACAGCTGGGTCGGGGCAGCGGGGCAGATACGCAGTATTTT.

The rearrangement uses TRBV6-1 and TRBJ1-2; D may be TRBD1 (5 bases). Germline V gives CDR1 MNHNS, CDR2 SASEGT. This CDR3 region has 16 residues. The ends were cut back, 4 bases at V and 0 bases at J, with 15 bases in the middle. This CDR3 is CASSANGDGSNYGYTF. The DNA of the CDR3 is TGTGCCAGCAGTGCGAATGGGGACGGATCTAACTATGGCTACACCTTC.

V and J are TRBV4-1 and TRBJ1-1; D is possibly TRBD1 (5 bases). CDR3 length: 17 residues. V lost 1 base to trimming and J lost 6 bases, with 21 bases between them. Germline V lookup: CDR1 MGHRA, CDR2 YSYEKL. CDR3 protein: CASSQVLILRGGAEAFF. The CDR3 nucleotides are TGCGCCAGCAGCCAAGTCTTGATTTTACGGGGGGGGGCTGAAGCTTTCTTT.

CDR3 residues: CASSEGSSGLYGYTF. CDR3 DNA sequence: TGTGCCAGCAGTGAGGGTTCGTCGGGACTCTATGGCTACACCTTC. This chain links TRBV6-1 with TRBJ1-2, with D possibly being TRBD1 (5 bases). V was cut by 3 bases and J by 4 bases, with 15 bases left in between. Germline V gene data show CDR1 as MNHNS and CDR2 as SASEGT. The CDR3 loop spans 15 amino acids.

The CDR3 nucleotides are TGCGCCAGCAGCTTGTCGGTGATTACGGACTCCTACGAGCAGTACTTC. This gives the protein CASSLSVITDSYEQYF. The chain is built from TRBV5-1 and TRBJ2-7, with D unclear. The V gene lost 1 base and the J gene lost 0 bases, with 14 bases spanning the gap. Germline V gene lookup returns CDR1 SGHRS and CDR2 YFSETQ. The CDR3 loop spans 16 amino acids.

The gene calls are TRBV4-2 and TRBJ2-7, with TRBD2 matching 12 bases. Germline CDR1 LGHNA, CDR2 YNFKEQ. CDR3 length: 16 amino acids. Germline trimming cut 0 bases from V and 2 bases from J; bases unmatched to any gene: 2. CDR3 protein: CASSQESSGGAYEQYF. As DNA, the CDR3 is TGTGCCAGCAGCCAAGAGTCTAGCGGGGGGGCCTACGAGCAGTACTTC.

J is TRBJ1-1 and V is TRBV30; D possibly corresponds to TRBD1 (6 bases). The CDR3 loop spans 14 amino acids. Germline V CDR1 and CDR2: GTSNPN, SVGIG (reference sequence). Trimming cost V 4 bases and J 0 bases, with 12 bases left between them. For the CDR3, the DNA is TGTGCCTGGAAAAGGGGACACTTGAACACTGAAGCTTTCTTT. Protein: CAWKRGHLNTEAFF.

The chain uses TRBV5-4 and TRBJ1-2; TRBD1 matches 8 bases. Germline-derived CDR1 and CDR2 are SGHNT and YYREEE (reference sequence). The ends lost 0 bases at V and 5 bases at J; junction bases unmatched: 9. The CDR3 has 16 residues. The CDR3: CASSLDEDRVRYGYTF. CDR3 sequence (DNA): TGTGCCAGCAGCTTGGACGAGGACAGGGTGCGGTATGGCTACACCTTC.

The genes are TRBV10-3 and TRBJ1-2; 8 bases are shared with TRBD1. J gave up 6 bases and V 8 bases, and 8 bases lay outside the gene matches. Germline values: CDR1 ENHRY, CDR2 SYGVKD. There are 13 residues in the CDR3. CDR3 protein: CAIRGQESNGYTF. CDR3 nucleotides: TGTGCCATCCGGGGACAGGAGTCGAATGGCTACACCTTC.

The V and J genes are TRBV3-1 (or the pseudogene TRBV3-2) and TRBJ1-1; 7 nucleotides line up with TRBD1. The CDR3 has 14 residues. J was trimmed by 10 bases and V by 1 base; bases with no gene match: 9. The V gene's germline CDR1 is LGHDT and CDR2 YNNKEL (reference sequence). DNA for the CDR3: TGTGCCAGCAGCCAAGCAATCCGACAGGGAGGAGCTTTCTTT. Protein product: CASSQAIRQGGAFF.

CDR3 protein: CASSSPQGVLNTEAFF. The CDR3 DNA follows: TGTGCCAGTAGTTCTCCCCAGGGGGTTCTGAACACTGAAGCTTTCTTT. The rearrangement joins TRBV19 to TRBJ1-1, with TRBD1 identical over 7 bases. Germline CDR1 and CDR2: LNHDA and SQIVND (reference sequence). Germline trimming cut 5 bases from V and 0 bases from J; bases unmatched to any gene: 9. The CDR3 is made up of 16 amino acids. Full variable domain (remainder filled in from reference TRBV19 and TRBJ1-1): DGGITQSPKYLFRKEGQNVTLSCEQNLNHDAMYWYRQDPGQGLRLIYYSQIVNDFQKGDIAEGYSVSREKKESFPLTVTSAQKNPTAFYLCASSSPQGVLNTEAFFGQGTRLTVV.

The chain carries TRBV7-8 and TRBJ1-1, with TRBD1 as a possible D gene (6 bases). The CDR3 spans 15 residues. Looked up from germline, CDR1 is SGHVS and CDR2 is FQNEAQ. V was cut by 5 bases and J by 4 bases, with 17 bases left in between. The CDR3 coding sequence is TGTGCCAGCAGCCAGACGGGGGGGCGCGGCACTGAAGCTTTCTTT. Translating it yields CASSQTGGRGTEAFF.